This entry lists 17 T cell receptor beta chains sequenced from one sample in a study of T cell responses to AZD1222 COVID-19 vaccine. Produced via immunoSEQ multiplex PCR; TCRdb's table is partial and in-frame only. In the table there are tens of thousands of clones, approximately 80% of which are singletons. The specimen comprised peripheral blood, sampled on day 0 of AZD1222 vaccination. The receptor set was obtained from an adult in good health.

The chain links TRBV5-4 to TRBJ2-1; D is unclear. Germline CDR1 SGHNT, CDR2 YYREEE (reference sequence). This CDR3 region has 11 residues. V was cut by 0 bases and J by 15 bases, with 10 bases left in between. CDR3 in amino acids: CASSLGGRRFF. The CDR3 nucleotides are TGTGCCAGCAGCTTGGGAGGTCGGCGGTTCTTC.

The V and J genes are TRBV5-4 and TRBJ2-7; D not resolved. V lost 2 bases and J lost 6, with 15 bases in between. The CDR3 is 14 amino acids. Germline V CDR1 and CDR2: SGHNT, YYREEE (reference sequence). The CDR3 sequence is CASSFAGSKGEQYF. The CDR3 coding sequence is TGTGCCAGCAGCTTCGCCGGCTCGAAGGGCGAGCAGTACTTC.

This chain connects TRBV2 to TRBJ1-1, with D unresolved. The V gene's germline CDR1 is SNHLY and CDR2 FYNNEI. V was pared by 6 bases and J by 0 bases, with 14 bases between. The CDR3 loop spans 15 amino acids. CDR3 in amino acids: CASSERERMNTEAFF. The CDR3 DNA follows: TGTGCCAGCAGCGAAAGGGAGAGGATGAACACTGAAGCTTTCTTT. Complete variable domain (other parts from reference TRBV2 and TRBJ1-1): EPEVTQTPSHQVTQMGQEVILRCVPISNHLYFYWYRQILGQKVEFLVSFYNNEISEKSEIFDDQFSVERPDGSNFTLKIRSTKLEDSAMYFCASSERERMNTEAFFGQGTRLTVV.

The chain uses TRBV6-5 and TRBJ2-7, with TRBD2 as a possible D gene (5 bases). The germline V gene has CDR1 MNHEY and CDR2 SVGAGI. Trimming took off 5 bases at V and 1 base at J, with 15 bases between the two ends. The CDR3 has 15 residues. In DNA, the CDR3 is TGTGCCAGCAGTACCCCCCTAGCAGGATCCTACGAGCAGTACTTC. This encodes CASSTPLAGSYEQYF.

This chain uses TRBV10-3 with TRBJ1-2; TRBD1 matches 9 bases. The J segment lost 6 bases and the V segment lost 6 bases, leaving 5 bases of the junction unmatched. This CDR3 is built from 13 residues. Germline lookup yields CDR1 ENHRY and CDR2 SYGVKD. In nucleotides, the CDR3 is TGTGCCATCAGCCTGGGACAGGGCCATGGCTACACCTTC. It is translated as CAISLGQGHGYTF.

About this clone: At one end, the junction sequence differs from germline, possibly due to a read error. This sequence joins TRBV2 and TRBJ1-2, with 7 bases that match TRBD1. Germline CDR1 and CDR2: SNHLY and FYNNEI. The CDR3 runs to 15 residues. The CDR3 DNA sequence: TGTGCCAGCCGTGAGGGGGCGGGCCGTAACTATGGCTACACCTTC. The encoded protein is CASREGAGRNYGYTF. Full variable domain (missing parts from reference TRBV2 and TRBJ1-2): EPEVTQTPSHQVTQMGQEVILRCVPISNHLYFYWYRQILGQKVEFLVSFYNNEISEKSEIFDDQFSVERPDGSNFTLKIRSTKLEDSAMYFCASREGAGRNYGYTFGSGTRLTVV.

This clone was picked up one time. The V and J genes are TRBV7-6 and TRBJ2-3; 7 bases are a match to TRBD2. This CDR3 is built from 16 residues. CDR1 and CDR2 (germline): SGHVS, FNYEAQ. Trimming at V came to 2 bases and at J to 2 bases, leaving 7 bases not matched to a gene. CDR3 sequence (DNA): TGTGCCAGCAGCTTACGGGACTACCTTCTCACAGATACGCAGTATTTT. This encodes CASSLRDYLLTDTQYF.

Here the CDR3 DNA reads TGTGCCAGCAGGAAAGCGAGCGGGCCGGGGGAGCAGTACTTC. As protein: CASRKASGPGEQYF. The gene calls are TRBV5-5 and TRBJ2-7, with D possibly TRBD2 on 6 matching bases. The CDR3 loop spans 14 amino acids. V was cut by 5 bases and J by 7 bases, with 19 bases left in between. Germline V gene sequence: CDR1 SGHKS, CDR2 YYEKEE (reference sequence).

Turning to this clone: The germline gene is not matched at one end of the junction; a read error may be the cause. V is TRBV28 and J is TRBJ2-7; D is ambiguous. CDR3 size: 11 residues. Looked up from germline, CDR1 is MDHEN and CDR2 is SYDVKM. CDR3 DNA: TGTACCAGCATGGATCCCTATGAGCAGTACTTC. It translates to CTSMDPYEQYF.

The chain has TRBV13 and TRBJ1-3, with TRBD1 as a possible D gene (5 bases). CDR3 length equals 14 residues. Germline CDR1 and CDR2: PRHDT and FYEKMQ (reference sequence). V dropped 3 bases and J dropped 3 bases, with 9 bases sitting between them. The DNA of the CDR3 is TGTGCCAGCAGCTTGAGGGGTCTTGGAAACACCATATATTTT. Its translation: CASSLRGLGNTIYF.

This clone was seen more than once but under ten times. The chain employs TRBV6-6 and TRBJ1-1; D call uncertain. Germline-derived CDR1 and CDR2 are MNHNY and SVGAGI (reference sequence). This CDR3 is built from 16 residues. V was trimmed by 2 bases and J by 0 bases, leaving 13 bases between them. DNA of the CDR3: TGTGCCAGCAGTTACGTTGCGGGAAACATGAACACTGAAGCTTTCTTT. Amino acids: CASSYVAGNMNTEAFF.

This clone was recorded once. The chain combines TRBV18 with TRBJ1-4; the match to TRBD1 covers 8 bases. This CDR3 is 16 amino acids long. V lost 3 bases and J lost 7; bases outside the gene matches: 10. CDR1 and CDR2 (germline): KGHSH, LQKENI. In DNA, the CDR3 is TGTGCCAGCTCACCGGGGCTAGGACAGGGACTTGAAAAACTGTTTTTT. Protein product: CASSPGLGQGLEKLFF. The full variable domain, rest sourced from reference TRBV18 and TRBJ1-4, is NAGVMQNPRHLVRRRGQEARLRCSPMKGHSHVYWYRQLPEEGLKFMVYLQKENIIDESGMPKERFSAEFPKEGPSILRIQQVVRGDSAAYFCASSPGLGQGLEKLFFGSGTQLSVL.

The chain carries TRBV5-6 and TRBJ1-2; unclear D gene. The V gene's germline CDR1 is SGHDT and CDR2 YYEEEE. The V gene lost 4 bases and the J gene lost 2 bases, with 6 bases spanning the gap. This CDR3 has 12 amino acids. CDR3 nucleotides: TGTGCCAGCAGCGTTACGAACTATGGCTACACCTTC. It is translated as CASSVTNYGYTF.

This sequence joins TRBV4-2 and TRBJ2-7; D gene unclear. The germline V gene has CDR1 LGHNA and CDR2 YNFKEQ. The V end was cut by 1 base, the J end by 2 bases, with 9 bases between. This CDR3 has 14 amino acids. The CDR3 protein is CASSQAHTTYEQYF. Here the CDR3 DNA reads TGTGCCAGCAGCCAAGCCCACACCACCTACGAGCAGTACTTC.

The genes are TRBV3-1 (or the pseudogene TRBV3-2) and TRBJ1-3, with D possibly matching TRBD1 (6 bases). The CDR3 has 17 amino acids. The V and J ends lost 0 bases and 0 bases respectively, with 12 bases between them. CDR1 and CDR2 from the germline V gene are LGHDT and YNNKEL (reference sequence). The CDR3 coding sequence is TGTGCCAGCAGCCAAGATGGACAGCTGCACTCTGGAAACACCATATATTTT. Amino acids: CASSQDGQLHSGNTIYF.

The V gene is TRBV15, the J gene TRBJ1-5, with D unclear. CDR1 is LNHNV, CDR2 YYDKDF, per germline (reference sequence). Trimming stripped 0 bases from V and 9 bases from J, with 12 bases between. The CDR3 covers 14 residues. The CDR3: CATSRDLGPTPQHF. In nucleotides, the CDR3 is TGTGCCACCAGCAGAGATCTGGGCCCGACGCCCCAGCATTTT.

The table lists this clone with a count of one. The rearrangement joins TRBV10-2 to TRBJ1-5; no reliable D call. Germline CDR1 reads WSHSY; CDR2 reads SAAADI. The CDR3 spans 13 residues. V lost 5 bases, J lost 4 bases, and 9 bases lay in between. CDR3 loop: CASSFDGNQPQHF. The DNA for the CDR3 is TGCGCCAGCAGTTTCGACGGAAATCAGCCCCAGCATTTT.